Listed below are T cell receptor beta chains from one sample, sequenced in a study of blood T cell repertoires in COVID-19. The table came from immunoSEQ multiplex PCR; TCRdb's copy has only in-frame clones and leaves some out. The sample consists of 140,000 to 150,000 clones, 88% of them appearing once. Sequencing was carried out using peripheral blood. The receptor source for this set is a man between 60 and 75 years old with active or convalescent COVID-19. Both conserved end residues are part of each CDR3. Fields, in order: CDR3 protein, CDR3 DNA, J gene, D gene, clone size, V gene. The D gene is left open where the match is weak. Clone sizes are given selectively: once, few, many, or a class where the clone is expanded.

CASGGGRGAKNIQYF | TGCGCCAGCGGTGGCGGGAGAGGTGCCAAAAACATTCAGTACTTC | TRBJ2-4 | TRBD2 | - | TRBV10-2
CASSLAGQREQYF | TGTGCCAGCAGCTTAGCGGGACAGCGGGAGCAGTACTTC | TRBJ2-7 | TRBD1 | many | TRBV7-8
CASSPSAGQSFYGYTF | TGTGCCAGTAGTCCATCGGCGGGACAGTCATTCTATGGCTACACCTTC | TRBJ1-2 | TRBD1 | - | TRBV19
CASSLIGTSSYEQYF | TGTGCCAGCAGCTTGATAGGGACTAGCTCCTACGAGCAGTACTTC | TRBJ2-7 | TRBD2 | - | TRBV5-4
CASSPSPGLSSYNEQFF | TGTGCCAGCAGTCCTTCGCCAGGGTTAAGCTCCTACAATGAGCAGTTCTTC | TRBJ2-1 | - | - | TRBV28
CATRPAGGDKTQYF | TGTGCCACCAGGCCAGCGGGAGGCGATAAGACCCAGTACTTC | TRBJ2-5 | TRBD2 | - | TRBV15
CASVSGIYGSGANVLTF | TGTGCCAGCGTGAGCGGGATATATGGCTCTGGGGCCAACGTCCTGACTTTC | TRBJ2-6 | TRBD2 | - | TRBV28
CASSPPSTDTQYF | TGTGCCAGCAGCCCCCCGAGCACAGATACGCAGTATTTT | TRBJ2-3 | - | - | TRBV7-2
CASRPGTTSYNEQFF | TGTGCCAGCAGGCCTGGGACTACCTCCTACAATGAGCAGTTCTTC | TRBJ2-1 | TRBD2 | - | TRBV7-9
CASSKIAGTYNEQFF | TGTGCCAGCAGCAAGATAGCGGGGACTTACAATGAGCAGTTCTTC | TRBJ2-1 | TRBD2 | few | TRBV9
CASTGQTTDTQYF | TGTGCCAGCACGGGACAGACCACAGATACGCAGTATTTT | TRBJ2-3 | TRBD1 | - | TRBV2
CASSKRRQGNYGYTF | TGTGCCAGTAGTAAGCGCCGACAGGGAAACTATGGCTACACCTTC | TRBJ1-2 | TRBD1 | - | TRBV19
CASSLIGLAGANEQFF | TGTGCCAGCAGCTTAATCGGGCTAGCGGGAGCAAATGAGCAGTTCTTC | TRBJ2-1 | TRBD2 | - | TRBV7-3
CASSPNPGNTEAFF | TGTGCCAGCAGCCCCAACCCGGGGAACACTGAAGCTTTCTTT | TRBJ1-1 | - | - | TRBV7-8
CASSQTNRQGYGYTF | TGTGCCAGCAGCCAAACAAATAGACAGGGATATGGCTACACCTTC | TRBJ1-2 | TRBD1 | few | TRBV3-1/TRBV3-2
CASSPWAGRGGGYTF | TGTGCCAGCAGTCCCTGGGCCGGACGTGGCGGGGGCTACACCTTC | TRBJ1-2 | - | - | TRBV28
CASNNLGASGETQYF | TGTGCCAGCAATAACCTAGGGGCTAGCGGAGAGACCCAGTACTTC | TRBJ2-5 | TRBD2 | - | TRBV9
CASSLGGRGDTQYF | TGCGCCAGCAGCTTGGGCGGCAGGGGAGATACGCAGTATTTT | TRBJ2-3 | - | once | TRBV5-1
CASSYRDGYTF | TGTGCCAGTAGTTACAGGGATGGCTACACCTTC | TRBJ1-2 | - | - | TRBV19
CASSPRWEGPVSYNEQFF | TGTGCCAGCTCACCAAGGTGGGAGGGCCCTGTCTCCTACAATGAGCAGTTCTTC | TRBJ2-1 | TRBD2 | - | TRBV18
CASSAGSGANVLTF | TGTGCCAGCAGCGCAGGTTCTGGGGCCAACGTCCTGACTTTC | TRBJ2-6 | - | - | TRBV3-1/TRBV3-2
CASSPDSSYEQYF | TGCGCCAGCAGCCCGGACAGCTCCTACGAGCAGTACTTC | TRBJ2-7 | - | - | TRBV4-3
CASSSGTGVNEKLFF | TGTGCCAGCAGCTCCGGGACAGGGGTGAATGAAAAACTGTTTTTT | TRBJ1-4 | TRBD1 | - | TRBV11-1
CASSQGVRGQTNEKLFF | TGCGCCAGCAGCCAAGGCGTCAGGGGGCAGACTAATGAAAAACTGTTTTTT | TRBJ1-4 | TRBD1 | once | TRBV4-3
CASSTAVFGNQPQHF | TGTGCCAGTAGCACAGCGGTTTTTGGCAATCAGCCCCAGCATTTT | TRBJ1-5 | - | - | TRBV19
CASSSGLDLNEQYF | TGTGCCAGCTCATCGGGACTAGACCTTAACGAGCAGTACTTC | TRBJ2-7 | TRBD2 | once | TRBV18
CATSPGQPYYGYTF | TGTGCCACCAGCCCGGGACAACCCTACTATGGCTACACCTTC | TRBJ1-2 | - | few | TRBV24-1
CASSPPQRSGNTIYF | TGTGCCAGCTCACCACCGCAGCGCTCTGGAAACACCATATATTTT | TRBJ1-3 | - | - | TRBV18
CASKGGASSGANVLTF | TGTGCCAGTAAGGGGGGGGCGAGCTCTGGGGCCAACGTCCTGACTTTC | TRBJ2-6 | - | - | TRBV19
CASSPVLGTGASYEQYF | TGTGCCAGCTCACCAGTTCTGGGGACAGGTGCCTCCTACGAGCAGTACTTC | TRBJ2-7 | TRBD1 | - | TRBV18
CASSQDNAGSGYNSPLHF | TGCGCCAGCAGCCAAGATAATGCCGGGTCGGGCTATAATTCACCCCTCCACTTT | TRBJ1-6 | - | once | TRBV4-1
CASSPPRGGNSEAFF | TGCGCCAGCAGCCCCCCTCGGGGAGGGAATTCTGAAGCTTTCTTT | TRBJ1-1 | - | - | TRBV4-1